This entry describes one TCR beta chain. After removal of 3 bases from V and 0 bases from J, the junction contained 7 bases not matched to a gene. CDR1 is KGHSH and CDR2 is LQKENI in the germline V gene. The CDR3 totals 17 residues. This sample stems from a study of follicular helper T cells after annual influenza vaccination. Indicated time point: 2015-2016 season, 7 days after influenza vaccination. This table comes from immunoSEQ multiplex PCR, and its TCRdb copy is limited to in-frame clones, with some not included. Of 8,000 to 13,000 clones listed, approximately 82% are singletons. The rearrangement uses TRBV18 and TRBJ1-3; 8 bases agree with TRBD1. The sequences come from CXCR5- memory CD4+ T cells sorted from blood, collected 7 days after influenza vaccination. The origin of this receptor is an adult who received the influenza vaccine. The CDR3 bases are TGTGCCAGCTCACCGACCGGGACAGGCGACTCTGGAAACACCATATATTTT. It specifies CASSPTGTGDSGNTIYF.